The T cell receptor (beta chain) under discussion was sequenced for a study of early T cells in non-severe SARS-CoV-2 infection. With 2 bases clipped from V and 5 bases from J, the junction kept 14 bases outside the gene matches. The CDR3 is made up of 17 amino acids. Looked up from germline, CDR1 is DFQATT and CDR2 is SNEGSKA (reference sequence). TCRdb independently ran MiXCR on the 5' RACE reads; one entry per CDR3 protein. The sample records around 27,000 distinct CDR3 sequences, approximately 7% being singletons. The receptor was derived from an adult who was a healthcare worker with PCR-confirmed SARS-CoV-2 infection or an uninfected control (not recorded which). The source material was whole blood. The rearrangement joins TRBV20-1 to TRBJ2-3; 9 bases map to TRBD2. CDR3 residues: CSARWGGIAGVLDTQYF. CDR3 nucleotide sequence: TGCAGTGCTAGATGGGGTGGAATAGCGGGAGTTTTAGATACGCAGTATTTT.